This T cell receptor (beta chain) was sequenced for a study of Graves' ophthalmopathy and Graves' hyperthyroidism (dated by TCRdb to about 2018). About the investigation overall: Peripheral blood was collected before any treatment was given, at the time of initial diagnosis. In over five hyperthyroidism patients, T-cell repertoires of thyroid tissue and blood were compared. Following sampling, methimazole starting at 30 mg daily was administered to hyperthyroidism patients, and high-dose intravenous methylprednisolone was administered to ophthalmopathy patients. To explore V-J signatures that distinguish ophthalmopathy from hyperthyroidism, a discovery set of 100 patients was enrolled, made up of around 40 with ophthalmopathy and 57 with stable hyperthyroidism. The independent validation cohort included about 19 hyperthyroidism patients plus 17 patients who later progressed from hyperthyroidism to ophthalmopathy. The study used signatures of the TCR beta repertoire to tell Graves' ophthalmopathy apart from Graves' hyperthyroidism and to predict which patients would progress to ophthalmopathy. In total, under 150 blood samples were TCR-sequenced: 40 to 45 ophthalmopathy, 80 or so hyperthyroidism and some 17 hyperthyroidism-to-ophthalmopathy patients. What the authors observed across the whole study: Sample size was not predetermined statistically, and investigators were not blinded to group allocation. Among expanded thyroid clonotypes with frequency above 0.001, most also showed up in blood, which suggests that blood repertoires may reflect the thyroid immune response. In validation, the model predicted ophthalmopathy progression with about 70% sensitivity and 72.22% specificity; some 13 predicted patients were CT-confirmed with GO in a median of around 6 months. Ophthalmopathy was separated from stable hyperthyroidism by the 13-signature model with around 88% sensitivity and around 81% specificity in cross-validation and with 80%/75% in the test set.

This clonotype appeared many times. It has no known antigen specificity. No much larger clone exists at a distance of one base, and base qualities are not known. Ophthalmopathy patients had moderately to severely active disease, Clinical Activity Score of at least 3, NOSPECS grade of at least 4, and disease duration under 3 months. Patients with other autoimmune diseases, uncontrolled infections, pregnancy or lactation were excluded. Diagnosis was based on clinical symptoms, serum thyroxine, TRAb, thyroid ultrasound and orbital computed tomography. Ficoll-Paque density gradient centrifugation was used to isolate PBMCs from about 9.4 ml of fresh peripheral blood. Trizol reagent was used to extract the total RNA, and its quality was then checked on an Agilent 2100 Bioanalyzer. For repertoire sequencing, the TCR beta CDR3 regions were amplified from RNA transcripts. The first round of RT-PCR was done with HTBI primers and the Qiagen OneStep RT-PCR kit, and was followed by a second round of multiplex PCR, then size selection and purification. Sequencing of the libraries was carried out on an Illumina HiSeq2000 in paired-end mode with 100 bp reads. From the authors' description of their analysis: Reads were processed with SOAPnuke, discarding reads with adapters, uncalled bases, mean Phred below 15, or no exact constant-primer or identifier match. COPE v1.2.5 was used to merge high-quality paired reads. Clonotypes were defined as unique nucleotide sequences and were aligned to IMGT TRB V, D and J references using MiTCR v1.1. Analysis was restricted to V-J combinations with a frequency above 0.0001, which covered over 98% of repertoires. A TCR clonal expansion and chaos score per V-J combination was defined as the ratio of F50 clonal expansion to chaos observed in the TCRdist matrix. Welch's t-statistics and random forest were used to narrow the features down to around twelve V-J combinations, which were then fed into a naive Bayes classifier. The similarity between thyroid and blood repertoires was quantified using the Morisita-Horn index. TCRdb reprocessed the public reads (quality trimming at Q25 with fastp, clone calling with MiXCR) and kept in-frame beta chains. Every distinct CDR3 protein forms one entry, paired with its most common genes and DNA. TCRdb's processing, not the study's, gives the V and J calls here. This sample gives about 640,000 distinct CDR3 sequences in total; over 40% of them show up just once. The ten largest account for about 3.3% of the sample.

This clonotype was sampled from an adult man with Graves' ophthalmopathy. Sequenced: peripheral blood.

This receptor has the CDR3 CASSSGQGSSPLHF. In nucleotides, the sequence is TGTGCCAGCAGCTCCGGACAGGGGAGTTCACCCCTCCACTTT. The chain uses TRBV13 and TRBJ1-6, with 9 bases matching TRBD1. The germline V gene (reference sequence) provides CDR1 PRHDT and CDR2 FYEKMQ. Taken from cysteine to phenylalanine, the CDR3 has 14 residues. The only DNA kept is the CDR3, 42 bases in frame from the first base. Relative to germline, V is missing 4 bases and J is missing 9 bases, with 4 bases of the junction outside any gene match.